A selection of T cell receptor beta chains follows, all from one sample in a study of T cell changes during pregnancy in multiple sclerosis. Profiled with immunoSEQ multiplex PCR; TCRdb holds only in-frame clones, not every one. The top ten hold almost 1% of the sample, which has 100,000 or so clones, approximately 93% seen once. The sample was peripheral blood, taken after pregnancy. The source is a female donor with multiple sclerosis, enrolled in a pregnancy study. Both conserved end residues are part of each CDR3. The D gene is left open where the match is weak. Rows give clone size only sometimes, using once, few, many, or a class for an expanded clone.

size	D	length	V	J	DNA	CDR3
.	TRBD2	14	TRBV29-1	TRBJ2-7	TGCAGCGTTGATTTAGCGGGGGAACTATACGAGCAGTACTTC	CSVDLAGELYEQYF
.	.	14	TRBV19	TRBJ1-5	TGTGCCAGTAGTTGGTCAAATCAGAATCAGCCCCAGCATTTT	CASSWSNQNQPQHF
.	TRBD1	14	TRBV5-1	TRBJ1-1	TGCGCCAGCAGCTCCGGACAGGGCGGGACTGAAGCTTTCTTT	CASSSGQGGTEAFF
few	TRBD2	15	TRBV7-9	TRBJ2-4	TGTGCCAGCAGCTTAGCCGGTTCCGACTCCGGGGGGAAGTACTTC	CASSLAGSDSGGKYF
.	.	13	TRBV10-3	TRBJ2-7	TGTGCCATCAGTGCCAATGGGCACTACGAGCAGTACTTC	CAISANGHYEQYF
.	TRBD1	16	TRBV7-8	TRBJ2-7	TGTGCCAGCAGCTCTGGACAGGGGAGAGGGGCCTACGAGCAGTACTTC	CASSSGQGRGAYEQYF
.	.	14	TRBV28	TRBJ2-6	TGTGCCAGCAGCCCGGGGGTCGGGGCCAACGTCCTGACTTTC	CASSPGVGANVLTF
.	TRBD2	18	TRBV4-2	TRBJ2-3	TGTGCCAGCAGCCCGGGGACTAGCGGGAGAGGAAGCACAGATACGCAGTATTTT	CASSPGTSGRGSTDTQYF
.	TRBD2	13	TRBV19	TRBJ2-3	TGTGCCAGTATCACTAGCGGCACAGATACGCAGTATTTT	CASITSGTDTQYF
.	TRBD2	17	TRBV11-2	TRBJ2-2	TGTGCCAGCAGCGGGGGGGGACTAGCGGGGTACACCGGGGAGCTGTTTTTT	CASSGGGLAGYTGELFF
.	.	16	TRBV7-9	TRBJ2-3	TGTGCCAGCAGCTTAGGGACAGTTCCTAGCACAGATACGCAGTATTTT	CASSLGTVPSTDTQYF
.	TRBD1	16	TRBV5-6	TRBJ2-7	TGTGCCAGCAGCACCGACGGACAGGGGACCTTATACGAGCAGTACTTC	CASSTDGQGTLYEQYF
.	.	15	TRBV10-2	TRBJ1-4	TGCGCCAGCAGTGACCCAGGCAGGAAATATGAAAAACTGTTTTTT	CASSDPGRKYEKLFF
once	TRBD2	18	TRBV7-2	TRBJ2-1	TGTGCCAGCAGCTTAGAGGGGACTAGCGGGAGACACTACAATGAGCAGTTCTTC	CASSLEGTSGRHYNEQFF
.	TRBD2	14	TRBV19	TRBJ2-7	TGTGCCAGTGGTACGACTAGCGCATCCTACGAGCAGTACTTC	CASGTTSASYEQYF
.	TRBD1	15	TRBV6-6	TRBJ1-4	TGTGCCAGCAGTCAACCACAGGGGACTAATGAAAAACTGTTTTTT	CASSQPQGTNEKLFF
.	TRBD2	16	TRBV7-2	TRBJ2-7	TGTGCCAGCAGCCTTGGGACTAGCGGGATCTTCGTCGAGCAGTACTTC	CASSLGTSGIFVEQYF
few	.	12	TRBV6-1	TRBJ1-1	TGTGCCAGCAGTGGGTCAGGGTCTGAAGCTTTCTTT	CASSGSGSEAFF
.	.	13	TRBV2	TRBJ2-1	TGTGCCAGCACCCTAGACAGGCTAAATGAGCAGTTCTTC	CASTLDRLNEQFF
.	.	13	TRBV30	TRBJ1-1	TGTGCCTGGAGTGTGCAGGGAAGAACTGAAGCTTTCTTT	CAWSVQGRTEAFF
.	.	14	TRBV9	TRBJ2-7	TGTGCCAGCAGCGTATCTGAGACAGCCTACGAGCAGTACTTC	CASSVSETAYEQYF
once	.	14	TRBV5-1	TRBJ2-2	TGCGCCAGCAGGAAGGACACCCACACCGGGGAGCTGTTTTTT	CASRKDTHTGELFF
.	.	13	TRBV13	TRBJ2-3	TGTGCCAGCAGCTTGGGGCTCACAGATACGCAGTATTTT	CASSLGLTDTQYF
.	.	15	TRBV13	TRBJ1-3	TGTGCCAGCAGCCTCAGATTAATCTCTGGAAACACCATATATTTT	CASSLRLISGNTIYF
.	TRBD1	16	TRBV6-1	TRBJ1-5	TGTGCCAGCAGTGAAGGGGGACAGGGGGCAAGTCAGCCCCAGCATTTT	CASSEGGQGASQPQHF
.	TRBD2	16	TRBV18	TRBJ2-3	TGTGCCAGCTCACCACAAGCGGGAGGCAGCACAGATACGCAGTATTTT	CASSPQAGGSTDTQYF
.	TRBD2	16	TRBV19	TRBJ2-1	TGTGCCACCCAATACCCCATAGCGGGAGGGCTTATTGAGCAGTTCTTC	CATQYPIAGGLIEQFF
.	TRBD2	15	TRBV6-5	TRBJ2-1	TGTGCCAGCAGTTCGGGACGGGGACTAGGGGATGAGCAGTTCTTC	CASSSGRGLGDEQFF
.	.	13	TRBV29-1	TRBJ1-5	TGCAGCGTTTCAGACAGGCTCAATCAGCCCCAGCATTTT	CSVSDRLNQPQHF
.	.	15	TRBV5-1	TRBJ2-5	TGCGCCAGCAGCTTGTCGGCAGGCCAACAAGAGACCCAGTACTTC	CASSLSAGQQETQYF
.	.	14	TRBV27	TRBJ2-2	TGTGCCAGCAGTTTATTCCCCCTCACCGGGGAGCTGTTTTTT	CASSLFPLTGELFF
.	.	15	TRBV28	TRBJ1-5	TGTGCCGGGAGGGGTCAAGGTGGTCTCTCTCAGCCCCAGCATTTT	CAGRGQGGLSQPQHF
.	.	15	TRBV21-1	TRBJ1-3	TGTGCCACCCCCGGCAGGCCCCTCTCTGGAAACACCATATATTTT	CATPGRPLSGNTIYF
.	TRBD1	13	TRBV27	TRBJ1-1	TGTGCCAGTCGGACAGGTGTGAACACTGAAGCTTTCTTT	CASRTGVNTEAFF
.	TRBD1	15	TRBV4-1	TRBJ1-4	TGCGCCAGCAGCCTGCCGGGACAGGGGGGGGAAAAACTGTTTTTT	CASSLPGQGGEKLFF
.	.	15	TRBV19	TRBJ1-1	TGTGCCAGTAGCCTGGTTTGGGGAGGGAACACTGAAGCTTTCTTT	CASSLVWGGNTEAFF
.	.	14	TRBV18	TRBJ2-5	TGTGCCAGCTCACCAACAGGGCCCGAAGAGACCCAGTACTTC	CASSPTGPEETQYF
.	TRBD2	15	TRBV5-1	TRBJ2-3	TGCGCCAGCAGCTTGGTACTAGCGGGCGCAGATACGCAGTATTTT	CASSLVLAGADTQYF
.	TRBD2	18	TRBV5-1	TRBJ2-1	TGCGCCAGCAGCCCAAGCCCCATGACTAGCTTCGGATACAATGAGCAGTTCTTC	CASSPSPMTSFGYNEQFF
.	TRBD1	15	TRBV5-1	TRBJ1-4	TGCGCCAGCAGCCCCTTCGACAGGGGAGACGAAAAACTGTTTTTT	CASSPFDRGDEKLFF
.	TRBD1	16	TRBV7-2	TRBJ1-2	TGTGCCAGCAGCCCGAAGGGGGCGCTTGAATACTATGGCTACACCTTC	CASSPKGALEYYGYTF
.	.	14	TRBV5-6	TRBJ2-7	TGTGCCAGCAGCTTGGGACTCTCAACCTACGAGCAGTACTTC	CASSLGLSTYEQYF
.	TRBD1	16	TRBV4-2	TRBJ1-2	TGTGCCAGCAGCCAAGACGGCAGGGGGCCGAGCTATGGCTACACCTTC	CASSQDGRGPSYGYTF
.	TRBD2	17	TRBV5-1	TRBJ2-1	TGCGCCAGCAGCTTGGGGGGCTTAGCGGGGGCGGTAGATGAGCAGTTCTTC	CASSLGGLAGAVDEQFF
.	TRBD1	13	TRBV7-9	TRBJ1-1	TGTGCCAGCAGCTTGGGACAGGGGATGGAAGCTTTCTTT	CASSLGQGMEAFF
.	.	15	TRBV7-9	TRBJ2-7	TGTGCCAGCAGCTTTGGGGGGAAGGGGTCCTACGAGCAGTACTTC	CASSFGGKGSYEQYF